These T cell receptor beta chains were read from a single sample in a study of blood T cells in healthy people across ages. One entry per CDR3 protein, called by TCRdb with MiXCR from the 5' RACE reads. This table has over 1,500,000 distinct CDR3 sequences, around 42% appearing once. Sequencing was carried out using blood. The origin of the receptors is a human donor in good health. Each CDR3 is given with its conserved first and last residue. The order of the fields is V gene, clone size, CDR3 protein. The size entry is marked missing in some rows and otherwise reads once, few, many or a size class.

TRBV30 . CAWQPDSGAIYNEQYF
TRBV24-1 once CATSDPGTALEQYF
TRBV29-1 . CSVGIAGILNEQFF
TRBV6-5 . CASSYPLAGGVSDYNEQFF
TRBV7-2 . CASSLFGGSDEAFF
TRBV12-3/TRBV12-4 . CASRVAGSLNEQFF
TRBV5-6 few CASSFTDRELYEQYF
TRBV24-1 many CATTKTETYEQYF
TRBV20-1 . CSVVRTGISEAFF
TRBV19 . CASSTDHRDGTEAFF
TRBV4-3 . CASSPRTGYGNEQFF
TRBV12-3/TRBV12-4 . CASSFLEGTYYYEQYF
TRBV6-6 . CATAGGAYEQYF
TRBV12-3/TRBV12-4 few CASSSRGKSGANVLTF
TRBV5-1 . CASSLTDSDRGDEQYF
TRBV7-2 . CASSPWRGSLTYNEQFF
TRBV7-2 few CASSSSGGAFSQFF
TRBV27 once CASSLLQGTGQFF
TRBV29-1 . CSVSRDSGEQYF
TRBV7-2 few CASSSNVGTEAFF
TRBV20-1 . CSARDLFTSGRETQYF
TRBV6-5 . CASSRDGGYNEQFF
TRBV29-1 . CSVAHRTSGEETQYF
TRBV15 . CATSRDRVHGYTF
TRBV20-1 . CSASAQGLYEQFF
TRBV12-5 . CASGLGQVGGRYGYTF
TRBV12-3/TRBV12-4 once CASSLWGRSQPQHF
TRBV27 . CASSFTETYPYNEQFF
TRBV7-6 . CASSSLSFGTGEDEKLFF
TRBV20-1 . CSAPPGTSGQPQHF
TRBV4-1 few CASSQDLHGQGAYEQYF
TRBV29-1 . CSVEVIGSQGDYGYTF
TRBV12-3/TRBV12-4 few CASTEPGEPQHF
TRBV9 . CASSVAGVLGSYEQYF
TRBV29-1 . CSVEWAGPNTEAFF
TRBV6-2/TRBV6-3 . CASTTDRSWFF
TRBV14 few CASSQVPAGNTIYF
TRBV5-6 . CASSLLAWGGHGYTF
TRBV20-1 few CSARDHGAGNYGYTF
TRBV12-3/TRBV12-4 . CASSRKVGQPQHF
TRBV27 once CASRPARGRGATYQPQHF
TRBV7-9 . CASRHPTGEYGYTF
TRBV7-9 few CASSRHIAGGLPADTQYF
TRBV4-3 few CASSQEMGQTRYGYTF
TRBV7-3 . CASSPDGTTNYGYTF
TRBV12-3/TRBV12-4 few CASSTWGAEQYF
TRBV6-2/TRBV6-3 few CASSGGAPPQHF
TRBV20-1 . CSASPPGGQGGNTEAFF
TRBV12-3/TRBV12-4 few CASSLRLTGDTQYF
TRBV11-2 many CASSLGTGGDQPQHF
TRBV4-3 few CASSQGSGVGYEQYF
TRBV7-6 . CASSLADEDYGYTF
TRBV20-1 . CSASRLAGEETQYF